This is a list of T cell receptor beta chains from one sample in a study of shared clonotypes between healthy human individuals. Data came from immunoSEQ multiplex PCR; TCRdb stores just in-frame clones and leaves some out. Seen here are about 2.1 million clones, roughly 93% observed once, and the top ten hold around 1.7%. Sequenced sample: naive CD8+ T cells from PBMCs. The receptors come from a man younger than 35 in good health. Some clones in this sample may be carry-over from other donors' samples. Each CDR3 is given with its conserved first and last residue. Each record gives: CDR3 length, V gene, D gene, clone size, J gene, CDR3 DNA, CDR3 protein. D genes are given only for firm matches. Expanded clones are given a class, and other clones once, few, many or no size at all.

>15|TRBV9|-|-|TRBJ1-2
TGTGCCAGCAGCGTAGGCAGGGACGTTAACTATGGCTACACCTTC
CASSVGRDVNYGYTF
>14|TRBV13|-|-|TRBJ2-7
TGTGCCAGCACCCCCCCGTCAGACCCGAGGGAGCAGTACTTC
CASTPPSDPREQYF
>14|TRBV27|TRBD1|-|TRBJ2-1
TGTGCCAGCAGTGATCGGACAGGGAGGTATGAGCAGTTCTTC
CASSDRTGRYEQFF
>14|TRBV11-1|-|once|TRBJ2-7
TGTGCCAGCCAAGCACGGGAGAGCTCCTACGAGCAGTACTTC
CASQARESSYEQYF
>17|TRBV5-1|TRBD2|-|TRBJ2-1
TGCGCCAGCAGCTCCGGACTAGCGGGAGTGTCAACTGGTGAGCAGTTCTTC
CASSSGLAGVSTGEQFF
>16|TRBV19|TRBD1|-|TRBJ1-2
TGTGCCAGTAGTCGTGGGACAGGGAAGGGAACCGGTGGCTACACCTTC
CASSRGTGKGTGGYTF
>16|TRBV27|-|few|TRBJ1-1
TGTGCCAGCAGTTTATCCCTAGGATACACAGTGGCTGAAGCTTTCTTT
CASSLSLGYTVAEAFF
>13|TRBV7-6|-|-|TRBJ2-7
TGTGCCAGCAGCTTCGGACCAAGGGACGAGCAGTACTTC
CASSFGPRDEQYF
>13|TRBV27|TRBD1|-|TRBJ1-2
TGTGCCAGCAGTCTAGGGACAGGGTATGGCTACACCTTC
CASSLGTGYGYTF
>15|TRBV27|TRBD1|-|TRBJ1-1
TGTGCCAGCAGTGTAGGGACAGGGGGCGGCACTGAAGCTTTCTTT
CASSVGTGGGTEAFF
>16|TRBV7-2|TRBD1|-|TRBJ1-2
TGTGCCAGCAGCTCCCGGGACAGACTTTCCGGCGATGGCTACACCTTC
CASSSRDRLSGDGYTF
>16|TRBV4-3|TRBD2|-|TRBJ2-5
TGCGCCAGCAGCCAAGGAATTAGCGGGAGAGGGGAGACCCAGTACTTC
CASSQGISGRGETQYF
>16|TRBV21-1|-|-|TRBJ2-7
TGTGCCAGCAGCAGTCGTTTACAGGTGGTGTGCGAGGAGCAGTACTTC
CASSSRLQVVCEEQYF
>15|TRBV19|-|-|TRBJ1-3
TGTGCCAGTAGCCCCATACGACATGCTGGAAACACCATATATTTT
CASSPIRHAGNTIYF
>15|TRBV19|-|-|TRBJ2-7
TGTGCCAGTAGTATTACGGCGACGGGAGCCAGGGAGCAGTACTTC
CASSITATGAREQYF
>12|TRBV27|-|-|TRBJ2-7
TGTGCCAGCAGTTTAGCGGGTTACGAGCAGTACTTC
CASSLAGYEQYF
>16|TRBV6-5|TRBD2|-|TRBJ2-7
TGTGCCAGCAGTTACCCGACTAGCGGGAGTGGGTACGAGCAGTACTTC
CASSYPTSGSGYEQYF
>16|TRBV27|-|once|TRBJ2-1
TGTGCCAGCAGGCAAAACAGGGATTCGTCCTACAATGAGCAGTTCTTC
CASRQNRDSSYNEQFF
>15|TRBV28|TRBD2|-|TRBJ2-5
TGTGCCAGCAGGTACAGCGGGAGGGCCTCAGAGACCCAGTACTTC
CASRYSGRASETQYF
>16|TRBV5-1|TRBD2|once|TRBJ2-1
TGCGCCAGCAGCTTTGGTAGCGGGGGGTCCTACAATGAGCAGTTCTTC
CASSFGSGGSYNEQFF
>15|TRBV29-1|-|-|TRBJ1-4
TGCAGCGTTGCGGCTAGGACAGAACTTAATGAAAAACTGTTTTTT
CSVAARTELNEKLFF
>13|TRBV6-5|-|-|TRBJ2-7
TGTGCCAGCAGTTACCTCGGTTCTTCCGAGCAGTACTTC
CASSYLGSSEQYF
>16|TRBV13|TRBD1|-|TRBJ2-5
TGTGCCAGCAGCCCGTCGGGCGCAGGGGGACCAGAGACCCAGTACTTC
CASSPSGAGGPETQYF
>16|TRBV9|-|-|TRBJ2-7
TGTGCCAGCAGCGAGAAGAATGGGGGGGCCCTATACGAGCAGTACTTC
CASSEKNGGALYEQYF
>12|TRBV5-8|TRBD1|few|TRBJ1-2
TGTGCCAGCAGCTTACAGGGGCGAGGCTACACCTTC
CASSLQGRGYTF
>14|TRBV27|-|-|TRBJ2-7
TGTGCCAGCAGTTTACGGGCGAGTAACTACGAGCAGTACTTC
CASSLRASNYEQYF
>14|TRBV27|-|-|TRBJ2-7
TGTGCCAGCACTTACTCGGGGTCCTCCTACGAGCAGTACTTC
CASTYSGSSYEQYF
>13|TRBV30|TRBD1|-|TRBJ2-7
TGTGCCTCAGACAGGGGACCGACCTACGAGCAGTACTTC
CASDRGPTYEQYF